This TCR beta chain was profiled in a study of OX40 agonist ivuxolimab in advanced cancers. The overall study: Mean age approximately 55 years, range about 20 to 85; 82.7% male.

Details on this clone: Its antigen remains unknown.

Produced via immunoSEQ multiplex PCR; TCRdb's table is partial and in-frame only. Of about 87,000 clones in the sample, around nine tenths were seen once. Notes on the study in general: Partial responders receiving 0.1-3.0 mg/kg showed among the lowest clonal expansion.

This sequence was found in an adult with an advanced solid tumor such as melanoma, head and neck, liver or kidney cancer. The material sequenced was CD4+ or CD8+ T cells sorted from blood, taken in a trial of the OX40 agonist ivuxolimab.

CDR3: CASSASRLGDTQYF. As DNA, the CDR3 is TGTGCCAGCAGTGCCTCTAGGTTGGGTGATACGCAGTATTTT. The chain is built from TRBV2 and TRBJ2-3; D is undetermined. The V gene lost 4 bases and the J gene lost 6 bases, with 14 bases spanning the gap. The germline V gene has CDR1 SNHLY and CDR2 FYNNEI. The CDR3 runs to 14 residues.